The 20 T cell receptor beta chains below all came from one sample that was sequenced in a study of shared clonotypes between healthy human individuals. The naive CD8 subset, CD45RO-negative cells positively selected for CCR7, excluded terminally differentiated effector memory CD45RA+ cells. Data came from immunoSEQ multiplex PCR; TCRdb stores just in-frame clones and leaves some out. The sample includes over 2,000,000 clones, around 93% of them seen just once. Sequencing was carried out using naive CD8+ T cells from PBMCs. All receptors come from a man younger than 30 in good health. Some clones in this sample may be carry-over from other donors' samples.

The J gene is TRBJ2-2, the V gene TRBV28; D ambiguous. In germline, CDR1 is MDHEN, CDR2 SYDVKM. CDR3 length: 14 amino acids. V dropped 6 bases and J dropped 1 base, with 9 bases sitting between them. In DNA, the CDR3 is TGTGCCAGCAGCAATACAGAGAACACCGGGGAGCTGTTTTTT. Translation gives CASSNTENTGELFF.

This chain joins TRBV28 and TRBJ2-2; 7 nucleotides align to TRBD2. Germline V gene lookup returns CDR1 MDHEN and CDR2 SYDVKM. V was pared by 0 bases and J by 2 bases, with 6 bases of the junction left unmatched. This CDR3 spans 17 amino acids. The CDR3 DNA reads as TGTGCCAGCAGTTTATGGGGCCTAGCGGTAAACACCGGGGAGCTGTTTTTT. The encoded protein is CASSLWGLAVNTGELFF.

This chain uses TRBV4-1 with TRBJ2-1, with D tentatively TRBD1 (5 bases). The CDR3 is made up of 15 amino acids. Germline V gene sequence: CDR1 MGHRA, CDR2 YSYEKL. With 1 base removed from V and 5 bases from J, the gap between germline ends came to 12 bases. Here the CDR3 DNA reads TGCGCCAGCAGCCAAGGGTTTGGCAGGGACAATGAGCAGTTCTTC. This translates into CASSQGFGRDNEQFF.

The chain carries TRBV7-3 and TRBJ2-6; no firm D call. The V end lost 0 bases, the J end lost 0 bases, and 9 bases lay between the germline ends. Germline CDR1 reads SGHTA; CDR2 reads FQGTGA. The CDR3 totals 17 residues. The CDR3 reads CASSLTVLISGANVLTF. The DNA of the CDR3 is TGTGCCAGCAGCTTAACAGTCCTAATCTCTGGGGCCAACGTCCTGACTTTC.

The chain carries TRBV9 and TRBJ2-1, with TRBD2 as a possible D gene (6 bases). The CDR3 runs 13 residues. Germline CDR1 reads SGDLS; CDR2 reads YYNGEE. Trimming shortened V by 4 bases and J by 7 bases, and 12 bases separated the two germline ends. The chain's CDR3 is CASSPWSGNEQFF. CDR3 DNA sequence: TGTGCCAGCAGCCCATGGAGCGGGAATGAGCAGTTCTTC.

The chain uses TRBV27 and TRBJ2-3; no clear D. CDR1 and CDR2 from the germline V gene are MNHEY and SMNVEV (reference sequence). The CDR3 length is 14 residues. V was trimmed by 3 bases and J by 4 bases, leaving 11 bases between them. The CDR3 bases are TGTGCCAGCAGTTTGTCCGTACGGGCAGATACGCAGTATTTT. Its protein product is CASSLSVRADTQYF.

The rearrangement uses TRBV13 and TRBJ1-3, with 7 bases aligning to TRBD1. Germline CDR1 is PRHDT and CDR2 is FYEKMQ (reference sequence). The CDR3 spans 14 residues. J lost 2 bases, V lost 3 bases, and 1 base had no gene match. The CDR3 bases are TGTGCCAGCAGCTTCGGGACAGCTGGAAACACCATATATTTT. Protein sequence: CASSFGTAGNTIYF.

This clone was seen just once. The chain employs TRBV5-6 and TRBJ2-7; possibly TRBD2 for D (6 bases). Germline V gene lookup returns CDR1 SGHDT and CDR2 YYEEEE. V was cut by 2 bases and J by 6 bases, with 18 bases left in between. The CDR3 is made up of 15 amino acids. Written as DNA, the CDR3 is TGTGCCAGCAGCTTAAGCCTAGCGTCCCCCGGCGAGCAGTACTTC. Its protein product is CASSLSLASPGEQYF.

The genes are TRBV27 and TRBJ1-5; the D is unclear. CDR3 length: 14 residues. Germline lookup yields CDR1 MNHEY and CDR2 SMNVEV (reference sequence). The V and J ends lost 3 bases and 6 bases respectively, with 12 bases between them. Here the CDR3 reads CASSLKGRGQPQHF. Here the CDR3 DNA reads TGTGCCAGCAGTTTGAAGGGCCGGGGTCAGCCCCAGCATTTT.

V gene TRBV7-9 combines with J gene TRBJ2-6, with D perhaps matching TRBD2 (6 bases). The CDR3 is 18 amino acids. Germline V CDR1 and CDR2: SEHNR, FQNEAQ (reference sequence). V gave up 5 bases and J gave up 3 bases, with 20 bases separating them. The DNA for the CDR3 is TGTGCCAGCAGCCCCGCGGGACGGAGAAGTCATGGGGCCAACGTCCTGACTTTC. Translation gives CASSPAGRRSHGANVLTF.

This chain's CDR3 is CASSLELAVYEQYF. CDR3 bases: TGTGCCAGCAGCTTAGAACTAGCGGTCTACGAGCAGTACTTC. The rearrangement uses TRBV7-9 and TRBJ2-7, with 8 bases identical to TRBD2. Germline trimming cut 1 base from V and 3 bases from J; bases unmatched to any gene: 2. Germline-derived CDR1 and CDR2 are SEHNR and FQNEAQ (reference sequence). The CDR3 sequence is 14 residues long. The full variable domain, in which reference TRBV7-9 and TRBJ2-7 provide the parts outside the CDR3, is DTGVSQNPRHKITKRGQNVTFRCDPISEHNRLYWYRQTLGQGPEFLTYFQNEAQLEKSRLLSDRFSAERPKGSFSTLEIQRTEQGDSAMYLCASSLELAVYEQYFGPGTRLTVT.

V gene TRBV27 combines with J gene TRBJ2-1; TRBD1 agrees at 8 bases. The CDR3 is 15 residues long. Germline trimming cut 6 bases from V and 4 bases from J; bases unmatched to any gene: 8. CDR1 MNHEY and CDR2 SMNVEV come from the germline V gene (reference sequence). CDR3 protein: CASSRLGTGYNEQFF. CDR3 DNA: TGTGCCAGCAGCCGCCTCGGGACAGGTTACAATGAGCAGTTCTTC.

The chain uses TRBV27 and TRBJ1-1, with D uncertain. Trimming stripped 3 bases from V and 3 bases from J, with 20 bases between. The CDR3 has 17 residues. Germline assignment: CDR1 MNHEY and CDR2 SMNVEV (reference sequence). The CDR3 region is CASSFTRVGGLDTEAFF. In DNA, the CDR3 is TGTGCCAGCAGTTTTACTAGGGTGGGAGGACTGGACACTGAAGCTTTCTTT.

The gene calls are TRBV28 and TRBJ1-1, with D tentatively TRBD1 (6 bases). This CDR3 is built from 17 residues. Trimming left V 7 bases short and J 4 bases short, with 25 bases between. Germline V gene lookup returns CDR1 MDHEN and CDR2 SYDVKM. Here the CDR3 DNA reads TGTGCCAGCACCTTGTGGACCTCGGGACAAGAAGGCACTGAAGCTTTCTTT. Protein product: CASTLWTSGQEGTEAFF.

The chain has TRBV11-2 and TRBJ1-2, with a tentative D call TRBD1 (6 bases). The CDR3 has 14 amino acids. Germline lookup yields CDR1 SGHAT and CDR2 FQNNGV. With 3 bases removed from V and 2 bases from J, the gap between germline ends came to 10 bases. CDR3 region: CASSFRGANYGYTF. DNA for the CDR3: TGTGCCAGCAGCTTCAGGGGAGCAAACTATGGCTACACCTTC. Complete variable domain (other parts from reference TRBV11-2 and TRBJ1-2): EAGVAQSPRYKIIEKRQSVAFWCNPISGHATLYWYQQILGQGPKLLIQFQNNGVVDDSQLPKDRFSAERLKGVDSTLKIQPAKLEDSAVYLCASSFRGANYGYTFGSGTRLTVV.

The chain employs TRBV4-1 and TRBJ2-1; D not resolved. CDR3 length equals 18 residues. The ends were cut back, 0 bases at V and 0 bases at J, with 15 bases in the middle. The germline V gene has CDR1 MGHRA and CDR2 YSYEKL. CDR3 DNA: TGCGCCAGCAGCCAAGATAAGCTGGCGACGAGCTCCTACAATGAGCAGTTCTTC. Its protein is CASSQDKLATSSYNEQFF.

The chain joins TRBV29-1 to TRBJ2-7; 11 bases line up with TRBD2. Germline V gene sequence: CDR1 SQVTM, CDR2 ANQGSEA. The CDR3 is 13 amino acids. Trimming removed 7 bases from V and 7 bases from J; junction bases left unmatched: 9. CDR3 residues: CSGIAGGPGEQYF. CDR3 DNA: TGCAGCGGGATAGCGGGAGGGCCTGGGGAGCAGTACTTC.

DNA of the CDR3: TGTGCCAGCAGCCAAAAGAGCGAGGGCAGCAGGAATTCACCCCTCCACTTT. Translation: CASSQKSEGSRNSPLHF. The chain is built from TRBV4-2 and TRBJ1-6; D gene ambiguous. V gave up 2 bases and J gave up 7 bases, with 18 bases separating them. The CDR3 runs 17 residues. Germline lookup yields CDR1 LGHNA and CDR2 YNFKEQ.

This sequence joins TRBV11-2 and TRBJ1-1, with TRBD1 as a possible D gene (5 bases). From germline, CDR1 is SGHAT and CDR2 FQNNGV. V was trimmed by 5 bases and J by 4 bases, leaving 17 bases between them. This CDR3 has 15 amino acids. CDR3 DNA sequence: TGTGCCAGCAGCGCTAGCCCAGGGAGGTTCACTGAAGCTTTCTTT. Translation gives CASSASPGRFTEAFF.

For this clone: Additional DNA sequences in this sample encode the identical CDR3. J is TRBJ2-3 and V is TRBV27; D remains unclear. Trimming pared 3 bases from V and 6 bases from J, leaving 10 bases between. The CDR3 is 13 residues long. Looked up from germline, CDR1 is MNHEY and CDR2 is SMNVEV (reference sequence). The CDR3 loop reads CASSFGRTDTQYF. The CDR3 DNA sequence: TGTGCCAGCAGTTTCGGACGAACGGATACGCAGTATTTT.